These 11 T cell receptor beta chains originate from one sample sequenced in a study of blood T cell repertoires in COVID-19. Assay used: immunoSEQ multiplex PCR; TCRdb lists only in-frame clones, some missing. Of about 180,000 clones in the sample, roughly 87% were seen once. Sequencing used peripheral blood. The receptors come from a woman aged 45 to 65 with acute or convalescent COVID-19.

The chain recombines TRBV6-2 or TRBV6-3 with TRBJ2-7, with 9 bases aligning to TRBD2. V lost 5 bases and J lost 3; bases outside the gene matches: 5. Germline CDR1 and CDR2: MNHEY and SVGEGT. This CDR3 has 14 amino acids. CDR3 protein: CASSTLAGSYEQYF. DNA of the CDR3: TGTGCCAGCAGTACCCTAGCGGGAAGCTACGAGCAGTACTTC.

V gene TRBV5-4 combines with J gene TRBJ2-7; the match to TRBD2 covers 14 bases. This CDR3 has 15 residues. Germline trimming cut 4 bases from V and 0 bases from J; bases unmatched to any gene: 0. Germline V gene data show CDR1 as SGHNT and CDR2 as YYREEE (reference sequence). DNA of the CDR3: TGTGCCAGCAGCGGGACTAGCGGGAGCTCCTACGAGCAGTACTTC. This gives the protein CASSGTSGSSYEQYF.

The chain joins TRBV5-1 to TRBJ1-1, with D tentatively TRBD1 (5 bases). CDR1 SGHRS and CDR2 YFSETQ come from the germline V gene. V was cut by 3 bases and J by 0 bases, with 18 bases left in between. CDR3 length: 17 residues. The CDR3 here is CASSSSYSTVMNTEAFF. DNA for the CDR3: TGCGCCAGCAGCTCCTCTTATTCGACAGTCATGAACACTGAAGCTTTCTTT.

The CDR3 sequence: CASSYSGQGVSYTF. The CDR3 DNA is TGTGCCAGCAGTTACTCGGGACAGGGAGTTAGCTACACCTTC. The chain is built from TRBV6-5 and TRBJ1-2, with TRBD1 matching 9 bases. The CDR3 length is 14 residues. V gave up 0 bases and J gave up 9 bases; unmatched junction bases: 5. Germline-derived CDR1 and CDR2 are MNHEY and SVGAGI.

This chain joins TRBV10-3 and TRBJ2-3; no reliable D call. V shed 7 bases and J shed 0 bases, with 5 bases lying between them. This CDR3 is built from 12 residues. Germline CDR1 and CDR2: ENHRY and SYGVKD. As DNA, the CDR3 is TGTGCCATCAAAACTAGCACAGATACGCAGTATTTT. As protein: CAIKTSTDTQYF.

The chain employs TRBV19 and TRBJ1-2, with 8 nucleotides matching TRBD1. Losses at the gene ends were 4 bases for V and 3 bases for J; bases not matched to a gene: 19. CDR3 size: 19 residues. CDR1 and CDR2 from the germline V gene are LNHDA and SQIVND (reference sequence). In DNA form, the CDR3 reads TGTGCCAGTAGTACGGGATTCCGGCGACAGGGGCCCCAGCACTATGGCTACACCTTC. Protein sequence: CASSTGFRRQGPQHYGYTF.

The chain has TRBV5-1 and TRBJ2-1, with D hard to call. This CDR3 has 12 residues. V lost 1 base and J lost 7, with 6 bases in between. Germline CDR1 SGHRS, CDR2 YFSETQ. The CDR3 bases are TGCGCCAGCAGCTTGCTTCTGAATGAGCAGTTCTTC. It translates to CASSLLLNEQFF.

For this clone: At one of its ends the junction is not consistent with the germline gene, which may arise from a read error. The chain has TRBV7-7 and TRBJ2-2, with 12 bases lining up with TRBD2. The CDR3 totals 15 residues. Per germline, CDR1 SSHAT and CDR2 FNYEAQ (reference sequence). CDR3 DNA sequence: TGTGCCAGCAGCCTAGCGGGAGGGCCCGGCGGGGAGCTGTTTTTT. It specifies CASSLAGGPGGELFF.

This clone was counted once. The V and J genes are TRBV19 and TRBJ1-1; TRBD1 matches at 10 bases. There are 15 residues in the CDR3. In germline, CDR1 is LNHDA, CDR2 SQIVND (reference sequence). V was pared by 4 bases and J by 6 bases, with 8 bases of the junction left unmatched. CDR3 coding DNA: TGTGCCAGTAGTACCCGGGACAGGGGTGGGGCTGAAGCTTTCTTT. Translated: CASSTRDRGGAEAFF.

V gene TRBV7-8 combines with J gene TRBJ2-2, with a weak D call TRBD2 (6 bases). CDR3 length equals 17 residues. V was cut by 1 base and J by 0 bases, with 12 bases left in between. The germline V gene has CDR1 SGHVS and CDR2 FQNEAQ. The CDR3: CASSLDPGLTNTGELFF. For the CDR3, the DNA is TGTGCCAGCAGCTTAGATCCCGGACTAACGAACACCGGGGAGCTGTTTTTT.

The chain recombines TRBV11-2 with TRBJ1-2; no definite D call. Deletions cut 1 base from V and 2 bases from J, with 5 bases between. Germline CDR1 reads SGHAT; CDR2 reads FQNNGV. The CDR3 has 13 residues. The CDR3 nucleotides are TGTGCCAGCAGCTTAGCTAGGAACTATGGCTACACCTTC. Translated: CASSLARNYGYTF.